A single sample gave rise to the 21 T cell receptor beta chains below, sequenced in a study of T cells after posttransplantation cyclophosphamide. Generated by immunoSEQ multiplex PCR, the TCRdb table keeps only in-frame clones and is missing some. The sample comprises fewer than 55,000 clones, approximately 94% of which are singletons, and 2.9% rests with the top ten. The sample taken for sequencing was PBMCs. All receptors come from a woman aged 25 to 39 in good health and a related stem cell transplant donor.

Here the CDR3 reads CASSQNGGGGIWEQFF. The CDR3 DNA is TGCGCCAGCAGCCAGAACGGAGGCGGGGGGATTTGGGAGCAGTTCTTC. The chain links TRBV4-3 to TRBJ2-1; 8 nucleotides align to TRBD2. V lost 3 bases and J lost 10; bases outside the gene matches: 14. The CDR3 is 16 amino acids. Looked up from germline, CDR1 is LGHNA and CDR2 is YSLEER.

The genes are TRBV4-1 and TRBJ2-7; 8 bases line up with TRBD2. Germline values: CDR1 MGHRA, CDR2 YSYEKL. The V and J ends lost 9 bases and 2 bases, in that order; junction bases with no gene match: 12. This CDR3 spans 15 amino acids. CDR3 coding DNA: TGCGCCAGTCGAGTTGGGACGGGGGGGACCTACGAGCAGTACTTC. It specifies CASRVGTGGTYEQYF.

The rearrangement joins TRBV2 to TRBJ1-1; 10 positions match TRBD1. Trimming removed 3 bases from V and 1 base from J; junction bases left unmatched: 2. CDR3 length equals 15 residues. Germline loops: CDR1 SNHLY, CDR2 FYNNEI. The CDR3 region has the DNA TGTGCCAGCAGTGAGTGGACAGGGGGGAACACTGAAGCTTTCTTT. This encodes CASSEWTGGNTEAFF.

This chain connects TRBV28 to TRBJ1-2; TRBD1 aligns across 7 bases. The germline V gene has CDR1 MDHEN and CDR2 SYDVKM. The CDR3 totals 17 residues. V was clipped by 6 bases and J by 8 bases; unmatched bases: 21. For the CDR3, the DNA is TGTGCCAGCAGCCACCTCCGGGGCGGACAGGTTGCGTACGGCTACACCTTC. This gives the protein CASSHLRGGQVAYGYTF.

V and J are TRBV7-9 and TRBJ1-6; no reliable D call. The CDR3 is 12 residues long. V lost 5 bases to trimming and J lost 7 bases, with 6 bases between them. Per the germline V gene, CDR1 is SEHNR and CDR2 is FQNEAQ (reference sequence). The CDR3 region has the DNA TGTGCCAGCAGCCCAACAAATTCACCCCTCCACTTT. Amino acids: CASSPTNSPLHF.

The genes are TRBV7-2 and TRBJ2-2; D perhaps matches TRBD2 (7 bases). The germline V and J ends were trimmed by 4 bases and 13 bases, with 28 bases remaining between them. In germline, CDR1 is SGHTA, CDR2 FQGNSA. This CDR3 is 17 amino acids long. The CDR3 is CASSSAINAGADSGLFF. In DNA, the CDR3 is TGTGCCAGCAGCTCGGCTATAAACGCGGGGGCCGACAGTGGGCTGTTTTTT.

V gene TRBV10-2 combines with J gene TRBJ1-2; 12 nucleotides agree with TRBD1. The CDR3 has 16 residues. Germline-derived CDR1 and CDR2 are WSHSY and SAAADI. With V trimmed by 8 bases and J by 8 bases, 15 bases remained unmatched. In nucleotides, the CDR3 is TGCGCCAGCCGTCCGGGGCCGGGACAGGGGGCGCAAGGCTACACCTTC. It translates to CASRPGPGQGAQGYTF.

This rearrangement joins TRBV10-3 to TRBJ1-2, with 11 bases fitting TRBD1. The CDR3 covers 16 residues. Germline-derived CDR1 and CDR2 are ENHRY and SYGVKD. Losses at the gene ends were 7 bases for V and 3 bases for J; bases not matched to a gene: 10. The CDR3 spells CAINVDRGRRDYGYTF. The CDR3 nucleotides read TGTGCCATCAATGTGGACAGGGGGCGTAGGGACTATGGCTACACCTTC.

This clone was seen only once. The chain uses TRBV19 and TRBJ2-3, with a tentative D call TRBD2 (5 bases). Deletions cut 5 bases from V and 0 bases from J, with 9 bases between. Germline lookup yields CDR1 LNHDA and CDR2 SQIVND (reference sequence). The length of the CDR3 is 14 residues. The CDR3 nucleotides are TGTGCCAGTAGTCTTGGACTGAGCACAGATACGCAGTATTTT. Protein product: CASSLGLSTDTQYF.

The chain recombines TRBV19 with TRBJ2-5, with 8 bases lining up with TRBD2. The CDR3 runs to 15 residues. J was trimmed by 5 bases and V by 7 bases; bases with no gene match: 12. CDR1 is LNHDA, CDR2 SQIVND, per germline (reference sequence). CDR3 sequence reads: CASIRRSGAGETQYF. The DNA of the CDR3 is TGTGCCAGTATTCGTCGTAGCGGGGCCGGGGAGACCCAGTACTTC.

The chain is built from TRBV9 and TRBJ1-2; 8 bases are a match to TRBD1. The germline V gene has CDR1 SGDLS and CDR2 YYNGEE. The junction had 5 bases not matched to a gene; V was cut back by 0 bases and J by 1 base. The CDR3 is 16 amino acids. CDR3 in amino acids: CASSVGTGIGNYGYTF. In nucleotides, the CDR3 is TGTGCCAGCAGCGTAGGGACAGGGATCGGTAACTATGGCTACACCTTC. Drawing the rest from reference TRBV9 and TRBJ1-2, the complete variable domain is DSGVTQTPKHLITATGQRVTLRCSPRSGDLSVYWYQQSLDQGLQFLIQYYNGEERAKGNILERFSAQQFPDLHSELNLSSLELGDSALYFCASSVGTGIGNYGYTFGSGTRLTVV.

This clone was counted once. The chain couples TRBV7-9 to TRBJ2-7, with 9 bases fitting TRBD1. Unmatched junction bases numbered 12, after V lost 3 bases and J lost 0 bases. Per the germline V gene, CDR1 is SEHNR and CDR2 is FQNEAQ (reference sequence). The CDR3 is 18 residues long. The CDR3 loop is CASSLIPATGGLSYEQYF. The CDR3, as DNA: TGTGCCAGCAGCTTGATCCCCGCGACAGGGGGGCTCTCCTACGAGCAGTACTTC.

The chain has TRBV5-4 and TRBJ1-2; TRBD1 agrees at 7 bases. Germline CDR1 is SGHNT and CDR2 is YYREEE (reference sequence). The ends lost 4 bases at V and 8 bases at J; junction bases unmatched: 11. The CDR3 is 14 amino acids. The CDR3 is CASSGNRGTDGYTF. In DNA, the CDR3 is TGTGCCAGCAGCGGGAACAGGGGAACAGACGGCTACACCTTC.

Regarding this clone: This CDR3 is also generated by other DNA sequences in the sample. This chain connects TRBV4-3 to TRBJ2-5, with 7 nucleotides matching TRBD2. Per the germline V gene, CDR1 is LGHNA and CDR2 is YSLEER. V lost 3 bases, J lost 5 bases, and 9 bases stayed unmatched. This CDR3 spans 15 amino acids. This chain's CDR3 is CASSHGTSAGETQYF. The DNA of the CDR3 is TGCGCCAGCAGCCACGGGACTTCAGCGGGGGAGACCCAGTACTTC.

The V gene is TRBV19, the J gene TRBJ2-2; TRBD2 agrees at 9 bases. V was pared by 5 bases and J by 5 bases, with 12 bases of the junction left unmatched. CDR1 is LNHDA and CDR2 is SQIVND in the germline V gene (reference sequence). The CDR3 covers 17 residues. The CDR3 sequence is CASSRGLAGAGTGELFF. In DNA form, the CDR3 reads TGTGCCAGTAGTCGGGGACTAGCTGGGGCGGGGACCGGGGAGCTGTTTTTT.

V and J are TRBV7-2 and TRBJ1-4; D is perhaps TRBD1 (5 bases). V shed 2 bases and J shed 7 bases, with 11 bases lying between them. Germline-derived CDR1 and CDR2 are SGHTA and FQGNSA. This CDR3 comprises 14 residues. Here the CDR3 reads CASSLKGFGEKLFF. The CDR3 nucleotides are TGTGCCAGCAGCTTAAAGGGGTTTGGTGAAAAACTGTTTTTT.

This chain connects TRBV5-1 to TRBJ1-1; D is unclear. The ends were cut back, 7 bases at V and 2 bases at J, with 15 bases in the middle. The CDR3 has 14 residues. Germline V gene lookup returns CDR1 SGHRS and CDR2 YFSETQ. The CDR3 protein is CASGLSAGNTEAFF. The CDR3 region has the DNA TGCGCCAGCGGGTTATCCGCGGGTAACACTGAAGCTTTCTTT.

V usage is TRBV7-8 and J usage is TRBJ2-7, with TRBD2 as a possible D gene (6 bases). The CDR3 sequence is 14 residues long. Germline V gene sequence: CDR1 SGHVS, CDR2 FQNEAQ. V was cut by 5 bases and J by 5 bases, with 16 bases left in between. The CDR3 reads CASSLRDFSNEQYF. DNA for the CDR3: TGTGCCAGCAGCCTAAGGGACTTTAGCAACGAGCAGTACTTC.

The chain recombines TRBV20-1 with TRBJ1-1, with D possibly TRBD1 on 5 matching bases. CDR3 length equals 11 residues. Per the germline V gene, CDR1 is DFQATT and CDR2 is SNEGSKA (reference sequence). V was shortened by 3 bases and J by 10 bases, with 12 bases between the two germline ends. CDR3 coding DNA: TGCAGTGCTAGCGGGGGGTTGGGAGCTTTCTTT. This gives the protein CSASGGLGAFF.

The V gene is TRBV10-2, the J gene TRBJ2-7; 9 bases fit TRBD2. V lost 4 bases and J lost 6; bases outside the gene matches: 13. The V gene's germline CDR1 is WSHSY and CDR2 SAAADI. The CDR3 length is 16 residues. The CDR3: CASSVGLAGNRGEQYF. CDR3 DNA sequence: TGCGCCAGCAGTGTAGGGCTAGCGGGGAACCGGGGCGAGCAGTACTTC.

As DNA, the CDR3 is TGTGCCTGGTCGCGCGGACAGGGGAATCAGCCCCAGCATTTT. As protein: CAWSRGQGNQPQHF. This chain connects TRBV30 to TRBJ1-5; 9 nucleotides line up with TRBD1. Trimming cost V 5 bases and J 4 bases; bases outside gene matches: 6. Germline-derived CDR1 and CDR2 are GTSNPN and SVGIG (reference sequence). The length of the CDR3 is 14 residues.